Below are 18 T cell receptor beta chains sequenced from a single sample in a study of T cell changes during pregnancy in multiple sclerosis. TCRdb's table, derived via immunoSEQ multiplex PCR, lists solely in-frame clones and lacks some. The sample holds just under 95,000 clones; roughly 92% are singletons and the top ten take about 2.7%. Material: peripheral blood, obtained in the first trimester of pregnancy. The receptors were sampled from a female donor with multiple sclerosis, enrolled in a pregnancy study.

The chain is built from TRBV27 and TRBJ1-2, with D perhaps TRBD1 (5 bases). Germline V lookup: CDR1 MNHEY, CDR2 SMNVEV (reference sequence). The CDR3 is 14 amino acids. V was clipped by 7 bases and J by 5 bases, with 17 bases between them. CDR3 coding DNA: TGTGCCAGCACCAGCGCCAGGGAGGGGTATGGCTACACCTTC. Protein sequence: CASTSAREGYGYTF.

The chain has TRBV19 and TRBJ2-4, with TRBD2 matching 14 bases. The CDR3 length is 18 residues. Germline V CDR1 and CDR2: LNHDA, SQIVND (reference sequence). Trimming removed 4 bases from V and 9 bases from J; junction bases left unmatched: 14. The CDR3 sequence is CASSTRLAGGQTLTIQYF. CDR3 in DNA: TGTGCCAGTAGTACCCGACTAGCGGGAGGGCAAACACTCACCATTCAGTACTTC.

This clone occurred once. One junction end disagrees with the germline gene, perhaps due to a read error. J is TRBJ2-5 and V is TRBV7-7; D unresolved. The CDR3 has 14 amino acids. Germline CDR1 SSHAT, CDR2 FNYEAQ (reference sequence). The CDR3 loop reads CASSQSGLQETQYF. The CDR3 bases are TGTGCTAGCAGCCAGTCGGGTCTCCAAGAGACCCAGTACTTC.

V usage is TRBV10-3 and J usage is TRBJ1-5; D is unclear. Trimming took off 3 bases at V and 3 bases at J, with 12 bases between the two ends. Germline CDR1 reads ENHRY; CDR2 reads SYGVKD. The CDR3 sequence is 15 residues long. For the CDR3, the DNA is TGTGCCATCAGTGAAGCCCCAAGCATCAATCAGCCCCAGCATTTT. The encoded protein is CAISEAPSINQPQHF.

V and J are TRBV2 and TRBJ2-5; a weak D match, TRBD1 (5 bases). CDR3 length equals 15 residues. Germline CDR1 and CDR2: SNHLY and FYNNEI. V was cut by 5 bases and J by 5 bases, with 18 bases left in between. In DNA, the CDR3 is TGTGCCAGCAGTCCCGACAGTGCTCTAAGGGAGACCCAGTACTTC. Protein sequence: CASSPDSALRETQYF.

The V and J genes are TRBV5-4 and TRBJ2-1, with D maybe TRBD2 (5 bases). With 2 bases removed from V and 7 bases from J, the gap between germline ends came to 13 bases. Looked up from germline, CDR1 is SGHNT and CDR2 is YYREEE (reference sequence). The CDR3 sequence is 14 residues long. CDR3 coding DNA: TGTGCCAGCAGCTTAGGCGGTCCGGGGAATGAGCAGTTCTTC. It codes for CASSLGGPGNEQFF.

The gene calls are TRBV7-2 and TRBJ2-1, with 8 bases identical to TRBD2. This CDR3 spans 16 amino acids. V dropped 1 base and J dropped 9; count of bases not matched to a gene: 11. Germline V CDR1 and CDR2: SGHTA, FQGNSA. In DNA, the CDR3 is TGTGCCAGCAGCTTAGGAGCTGCGGGAGGTTATAGTGAGCAGTTCTTC. Translating gives CASSLGAAGGYSEQFF.

The chain joins TRBV14 to TRBJ2-1; 10 bases map to TRBD2. Germline lookup yields CDR1 SGHDN and CDR2 FVKESK. This CDR3 spans 16 amino acids. Trimming removed 3 bases from V and 2 bases from J; junction bases left unmatched: 4. Here the CDR3 DNA reads TGTGCCAGCAGCCACATTCTAGCGGGAGCCTACAATGAGCAGTTCTTC. It yields the protein CASSHILAGAYNEQFF.

J is TRBJ1-2 and V is TRBV5-1, with D perhaps matching TRBD1 (5 bases). The V end lost 4 bases, the J end lost 0 bases, and 16 bases lay between the germline ends. Germline V gives CDR1 SGHRS, CDR2 YFSETQ. The CDR3 is 16 amino acids. The CDR3: CASSRGVRGPNYGYTF. The CDR3 DNA is TGCGCCAGCAGCCGGGGGGTAAGAGGGCCTAACTATGGCTACACCTTC.

The chain links TRBV9 to TRBJ2-1, with TRBD1 matching 9 bases. CDR1 and CDR2 from the germline V gene are SGDLS and YYNGEE. This CDR3 is 16 amino acids long. With V trimmed by 0 bases and J by 5 bases, 6 bases remained unmatched. The CDR3 DNA is TGTGCCAGCAGCGTAGACAGGGGGCTTTACAACAATGAGCAGTTCTTC. Encoded protein: CASSVDRGLYNNEQFF.

The chain couples TRBV7-2 to TRBJ1-2, with D possibly TRBD1 on 6 matching bases. The CDR3 loop spans 14 amino acids. The germline V gene has CDR1 SGHTA and CDR2 FQGNSA. V shed 7 bases and J shed 4 bases, with 16 bases lying between them. CDR3 protein: CASNHPNRVYGYTF. Written as DNA, the CDR3 is TGTGCCAGCAACCACCCTAACAGGGTCTATGGCTACACCTTC.

This chain links TRBV5-1 with TRBJ2-1, with D unresolved. In germline, CDR1 is SGHRS, CDR2 YFSETQ. The CDR3 has 13 residues. V was clipped by 0 bases and J by 6 bases, with 7 bases between them. For the CDR3, the DNA is TGCGCCAGCAGCTTGGAGCAACTCAATGAGCAGTTCTTC. Its translation is CASSLEQLNEQFF. Using reference TRBV5-1 and TRBJ2-1 for the parts outside the CDR3, the full variable domain is KAGVTQTPRYLIKTRGQQVTLSCSPISGHRSVSWYQQTPGQGLQFLFEYFSETQRNKGNFPGRFSGRQFSNSRSEMNVSTLELGDSALYLCASSLEQLNEQFFGPGTRLTVL.

The chain combines TRBV7-2 with TRBJ2-7; D is perhaps TRBD2 (6 bases). The CDR3 extends over 14 amino acids. Per the germline V gene, CDR1 is SGHTA and CDR2 is FQGNSA. Trimming left V 5 bases short and J 3 bases short, with 14 bases between. CDR3 sequence (DNA): TGTGCCAGCAGCCCCGGAGGCGGGGTCTACGAGCAGTACTTC. This codes for CASSPGGGVYEQYF.

This chain's CDR3 is CASSPPVRKTQYF. As DNA, the CDR3 is TGTGCCAGCTCACCACCGGTGCGAAAGACCCAGTACTTC. The genes are TRBV18 and TRBJ2-5; D is ambiguous. Trimming took off 0 bases at V and 6 bases at J, with 8 bases between the two ends. CDR1 is KGHSH and CDR2 is LQKENI in the germline V gene. This CDR3 region has 13 residues.

V usage is TRBV4-1 and J usage is TRBJ2-3; D not resolved. V dropped 3 bases and J dropped 7 bases, with 11 bases sitting between them. The CDR3 extends over 13 amino acids. CDR1 and CDR2 (germline): MGHRA, YSYEKL. The CDR3 DNA is TGCGCCAGCAGCCAGGCTCTCGTGAATACGCAGTATTTT. This encodes CASSQALVNTQYF.

This rearrangement joins TRBV5-5 to TRBJ1-5, with D possibly TRBD1 on 5 matching bases. The CDR3 is 15 amino acids. Trimming left V 1 base short and J 2 bases short, with 10 bases between. The germline CDR1 and CDR2 sequences are SGHKS and YYEKEE (reference sequence). The CDR3 reads CASSLTGAGNQPQHF. DNA of the CDR3: TGTGCCAGCAGCTTGACAGGTGCCGGCAATCAGCCCCAGCATTTT.

This chain joins TRBV27 and TRBJ2-1, with 11 nucleotides matching TRBD2. This CDR3 contains 16 residues. Germline trimming cut 2 bases from V and 3 bases from J; bases unmatched to any gene: 3. From germline, CDR1 is MNHEY and CDR2 SMNVEV (reference sequence). The CDR3: CASSLGGTSGYNEQFF. Here the CDR3 DNA reads TGTGCCAGCAGTTTAGGGGGGACTAGCGGCTACAATGAGCAGTTCTTC.

The chain has TRBV19 and TRBJ2-5, with 7 bases fitting TRBD2. Unmatched junction bases numbered 6, after V lost 5 bases and J lost 6 bases. The V gene's germline CDR1 is LNHDA and CDR2 SQIVND (reference sequence). The CDR3 has 13 residues. DNA for the CDR3: TGTGCCAGTAGTCTTCAGGGAGGGCAGACCCAGTACTTC. It translates to CASSLQGGQTQYF.